One sample yielded the 3 T cell receptor beta chains listed below, sequenced in a study of T cell responses to AZD1222 COVID-19 vaccine. The assay was immunoSEQ multiplex PCR, and TCRdb's table has in-frame clones only and misses some. The sample holds some 100,000 clones, around 89% seen once. This sample comprised peripheral blood, obtained on day 0 of AZD1222 vaccination. These receptors came from an adult in good health.

V gene TRBV4-3 combines with J gene TRBJ2-5, with 7 bases that match TRBD1. The CDR3 contains 14 residues. V lost 3 bases to trimming and J lost 1 base; unmatched junction nucleotides: 2. CDR1 is LGHNA and CDR2 is YSLEER in the germline V gene. CDR3 DNA sequence: TGCGCCAGCAGCCAGGGACAGATCCAAGAGACCCAGTACTTC. Amino acids: CASSQGQIQETQYF.

This chain links TRBV6-1 with TRBJ2-7, with 12 bases fitting TRBD1. The V gene's germline CDR1 is MNHNS and CDR2 SASEGT. The CDR3 spans 16 residues. The junction had 10 bases not matched to a gene; V was cut back by 3 bases and J by 7 bases. CDR3 sequence reads: CASSDFKGTGGEEQYF. The CDR3 DNA is TGTGCCAGCAGTGATTTTAAGGGGACAGGGGGCGAGGAGCAGTACTTC.

The chain uses TRBV2 and TRBJ1-4, with D hard to call. V was trimmed by 9 bases and J by 8 bases, leaving 13 bases between them. The CDR3 runs 12 residues. Germline V gene sequence: CDR1 SNHLY, CDR2 FYNNEI. CDR3 residues: CASQASREKLFF. The DNA of the CDR3 is TGTGCCAGTCAGGCCTCACGGGAAAAACTGTTTTTT.